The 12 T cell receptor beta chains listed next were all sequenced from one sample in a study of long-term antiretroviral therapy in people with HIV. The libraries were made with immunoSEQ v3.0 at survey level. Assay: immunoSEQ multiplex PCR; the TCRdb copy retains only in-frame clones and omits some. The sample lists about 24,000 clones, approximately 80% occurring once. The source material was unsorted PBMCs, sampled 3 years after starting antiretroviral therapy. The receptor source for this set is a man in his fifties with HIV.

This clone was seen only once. The CDR3, as DNA: TGTGCCAGCAGTTTGGGTAGTTTCCAGTTCTTC. Translated, it gives CASSLGSFQFF. The gene calls are TRBV27 and TRBJ2-1; no reliable D call. The length of the CDR3 is 11 residues. Per germline, CDR1 MNHEY and CDR2 SMNVEV (reference sequence). V shed 3 bases and J shed 13 bases, with 10 bases lying between them.

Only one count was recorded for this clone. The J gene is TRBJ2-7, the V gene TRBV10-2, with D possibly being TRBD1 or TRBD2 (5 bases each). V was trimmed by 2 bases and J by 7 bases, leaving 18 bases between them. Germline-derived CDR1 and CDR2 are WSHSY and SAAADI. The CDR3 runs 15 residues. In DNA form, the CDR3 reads TGCGCCAGCAGTGAGGAGGTTGAGAGGGGTGGTGAGCAGTACTTC. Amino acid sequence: CASSEEVERGGEQYF.

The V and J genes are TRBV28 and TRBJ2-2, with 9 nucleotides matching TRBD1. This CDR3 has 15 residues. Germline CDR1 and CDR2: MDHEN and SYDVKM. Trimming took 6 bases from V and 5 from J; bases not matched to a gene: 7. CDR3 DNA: TGTGCCAGCAGAACACAGGGGGCGATTACCGGGGAGCTGTTTTTT. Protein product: CASRTQGAITGELFF.

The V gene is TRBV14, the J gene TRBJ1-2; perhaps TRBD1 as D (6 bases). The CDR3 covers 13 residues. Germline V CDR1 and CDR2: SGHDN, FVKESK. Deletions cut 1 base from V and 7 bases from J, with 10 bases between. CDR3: CASSQVPRGGYTF. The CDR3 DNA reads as TGTGCCAGCAGCCAAGTTCCCAGGGGTGGCTACACCTTC.

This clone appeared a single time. The CDR3 DNA sequence: TGTGCCAGCAGCTTAGGCGGAGGGGGAACCGGGGAGCTGTTTTTT. This gives the protein CASSLGGGGTGELFF. The chain uses TRBV5-6 and TRBJ2-2; tentatively, D is TRBD1 or TRBD2 (6 bases each). CDR3 size: 15 residues. The V gene lost 2 bases and the J gene lost 5 bases, with 13 bases spanning the gap. In germline, CDR1 is SGHDT, CDR2 YYEEEE.

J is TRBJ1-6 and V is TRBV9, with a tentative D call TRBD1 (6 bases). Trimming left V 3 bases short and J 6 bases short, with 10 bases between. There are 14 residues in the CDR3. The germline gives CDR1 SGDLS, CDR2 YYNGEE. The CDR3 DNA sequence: TGTGCCAGCAGCGGGGGGCCCCCTAATTCACCCCTCCACTTT. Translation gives CASSGGPPNSPLHF.

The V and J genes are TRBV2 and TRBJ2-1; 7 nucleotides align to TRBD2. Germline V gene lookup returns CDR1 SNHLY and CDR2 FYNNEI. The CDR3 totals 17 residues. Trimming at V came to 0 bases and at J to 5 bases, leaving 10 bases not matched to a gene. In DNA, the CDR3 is TGTGCCAGCAGTGAAGCGCTTAGGGGACGGGGGGACAATGAGCAGTTCTTC. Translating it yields CASSEALRGRGDNEQFF.

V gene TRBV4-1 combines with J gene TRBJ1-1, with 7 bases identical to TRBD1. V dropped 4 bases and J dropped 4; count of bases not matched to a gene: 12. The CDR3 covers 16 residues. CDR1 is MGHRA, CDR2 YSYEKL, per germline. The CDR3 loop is CASSRRPGQRTTEAFF. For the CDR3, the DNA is TGCGCCAGCAGCCGAAGGCCGGGACAGCGAACCACTGAAGCTTTCTTT.

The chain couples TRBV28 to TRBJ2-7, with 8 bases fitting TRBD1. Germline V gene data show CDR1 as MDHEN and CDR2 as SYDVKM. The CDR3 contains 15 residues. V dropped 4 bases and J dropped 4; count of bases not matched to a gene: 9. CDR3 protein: CASSSPMDREYEQYF. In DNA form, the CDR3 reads TGTGCCAGCAGTTCCCCGATGGACAGGGAATACGAGCAGTACTTC.

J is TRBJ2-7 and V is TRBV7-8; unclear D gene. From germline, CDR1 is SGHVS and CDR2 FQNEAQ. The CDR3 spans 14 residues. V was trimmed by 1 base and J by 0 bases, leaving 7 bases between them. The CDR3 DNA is TGTGCCAGCAGCTTAGGGCAGACCTCCTACGAGCAGTACTTC. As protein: CASSLGQTSYEQYF.

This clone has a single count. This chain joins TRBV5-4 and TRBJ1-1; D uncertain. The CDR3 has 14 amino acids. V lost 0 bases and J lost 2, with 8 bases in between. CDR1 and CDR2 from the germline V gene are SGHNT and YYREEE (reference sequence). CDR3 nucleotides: TGTGCCAGCAGCTTGGGGGGATTTAACACTGAAGCTTTCTTT. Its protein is CASSLGGFNTEAFF.

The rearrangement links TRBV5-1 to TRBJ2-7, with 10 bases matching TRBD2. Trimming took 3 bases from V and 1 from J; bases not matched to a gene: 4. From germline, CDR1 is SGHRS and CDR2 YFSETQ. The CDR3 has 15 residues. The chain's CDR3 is CASSSRTSGSYEQYF. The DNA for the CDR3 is TGCGCCAGCAGCTCCCGGACTAGCGGATCCTACGAGCAGTACTTC.